This entry lists 8 T cell receptor beta chains sequenced from one sample in a study of blood T cell repertoires in COVID-19. The method was immunoSEQ multiplex PCR; TCRdb's version includes in-frame clones alone and lacks a portion of them. The table records tens of thousands of clones, roughly nine tenths of them present only once. The sample taken for sequencing was peripheral blood. The source of these receptors is a man in his forties with acute or convalescent COVID-19.

This clone was seen a single time. The chain combines TRBV9 with TRBJ2-7, with TRBD2 identical over 7 bases. Germline CDR1 and CDR2: SGDLS and YYNGEE. The length of the CDR3 is 16 residues. J was trimmed by 3 bases and V by 0 bases; bases with no gene match: 9. The CDR3 coding sequence is TGTGCCAGCAGCGTAGCTGGGAGGGGCGCGGACTACGAGCAGTACTTC. Its protein product is CASSVAGRGADYEQYF.

This chain connects TRBV6-1 to TRBJ2-1; maybe TRBD2 (5 bases). The CDR3 totals 15 residues. V lost 2 bases, J lost 2 bases, and 10 bases lay in between. Germline V gene lookup returns CDR1 MNHNS and CDR2 SASEGT. The CDR3 loop is CASSERWEPYNEQFF. The CDR3 bases are TGTGCCAGCAGTGAAAGGTGGGAGCCCTACAATGAGCAGTTCTTC.

This rearrangement joins TRBV5-1 to TRBJ1-1, with a tentative D call TRBD1 (6 bases). The length of the CDR3 is 15 residues. V lost 4 bases and J lost 4, with 17 bases in between. Germline V lookup: CDR1 SGHRS, CDR2 YFSETQ. The CDR3 protein is CASSPGTYPSTEAFF. CDR3 coding DNA: TGCGCCAGCAGCCCAGGGACATATCCAAGCACTGAAGCTTTCTTT.

This chain links TRBV5-1 with TRBJ2-7; 11 positions match TRBD2. From germline, CDR1 is SGHRS and CDR2 YFSETQ. The CDR3 totals 14 residues. The V gene end was trimmed by 0 bases and the J gene end by 5 bases; junction bases not matched to a gene: 1. CDR3 protein: CASSLVSGRDEQYF. CDR3 nucleotide sequence: TGCGCCAGCAGCTTGGTTAGCGGGAGGGACGAGCAGTACTTC.

V and J are TRBV6-2 or TRBV6-3 and TRBJ2-7; unclear D gene. Per the germline V gene, CDR1 is MNHEY and CDR2 is SVGEGT. The CDR3 is made up of 12 amino acids. Between the trimmed V and J ends, which lost 5 bases and 0 bases, there was a span of 5 bases. The CDR3 coding sequence is TGTGCCAGCAGTCCCGGCTCCTACGAGCAGTACTTC. Translating it yields CASSPGSYEQYF.

The chain employs TRBV7-7 and TRBJ2-1; 11 bases align to TRBD2. Germline V lookup: CDR1 SSHAT, CDR2 FNYEAQ (reference sequence). This CDR3 is built from 16 residues. Unmatched junction bases numbered 8, after V lost 5 bases and J lost 5 bases. CDR3: CASSLGGTSGNNEQFF. CDR3 nucleotides: TGTGCCAGCAGCCTCGGGGGGACTAGCGGCAACAATGAGCAGTTCTTC.

The chain recombines TRBV9 with TRBJ2-1, with D possibly being TRBD2 (6 bases). Germline CDR1 is SGDLS and CDR2 is YYNGEE. Trimming took off 4 bases at V and 7 bases at J, with 18 bases between the two ends. The CDR3 extends over 15 amino acids. The CDR3 protein is CASSRLSGSGNEQFF. The CDR3 DNA follows: TGTGCCAGCAGCCGACTTAGCGGAAGCGGGAATGAGCAGTTCTTC. The full variable domain, completed using reference TRBV9 and TRBJ2-1, is DSGVTQTPKHLITATGQRVTLRCSPRSGDLSVYWYQQSLDQGLQFLIQYYNGEERAKGNILERFSAQQFPDLHSELNLSSLELGDSALYFCASSRLSGSGNEQFFGPGTRLTVL.

This chain connects TRBV5-5 to TRBJ1-5; maybe TRBD1 (5 bases). The V gene lost 4 bases and the J gene lost 1 base, with 24 bases spanning the gap. CDR1 and CDR2 from the germline V gene are SGHKS and YYEKEE (reference sequence). The CDR3 consists of 19 residues. CDR3 residues: CASSPSGRLAGNSNQPQHF. As DNA, the CDR3 is TGTGCCAGCAGCCCCTCAGGGCGGTTAGCAGGGAACAGCAATCAGCCCCAGCATTTT.